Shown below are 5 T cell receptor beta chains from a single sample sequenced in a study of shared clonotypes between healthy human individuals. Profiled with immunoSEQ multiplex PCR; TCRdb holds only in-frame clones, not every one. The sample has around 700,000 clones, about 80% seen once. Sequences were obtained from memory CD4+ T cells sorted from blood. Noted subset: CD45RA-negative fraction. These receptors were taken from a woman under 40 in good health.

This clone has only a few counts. The CDR3 spells CASTRGVVGANVLTF. The CDR3 region has the DNA TGTGCCAGCACTAGGGGGGTCGTTGGGGCCAACGTCCTGACTTTC. This chain connects TRBV25-1 to TRBJ2-6; D may match TRBD1 or TRBD2 (6 bases each). V was trimmed by 7 bases and J by 3 bases, leaving 13 bases between them. Looked up from germline, CDR1 is MGHDK and CDR2 is SYGVNS. The CDR3 consists of 15 residues.

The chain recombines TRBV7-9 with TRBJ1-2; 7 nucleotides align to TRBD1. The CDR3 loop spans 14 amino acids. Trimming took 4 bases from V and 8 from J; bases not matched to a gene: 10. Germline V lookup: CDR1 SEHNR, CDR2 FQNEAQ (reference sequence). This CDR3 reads CASSSLQGNGGYTF. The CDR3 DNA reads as TGTGCCAGCAGCTCGTTACAGGGGAACGGCGGCTACACCTTC.

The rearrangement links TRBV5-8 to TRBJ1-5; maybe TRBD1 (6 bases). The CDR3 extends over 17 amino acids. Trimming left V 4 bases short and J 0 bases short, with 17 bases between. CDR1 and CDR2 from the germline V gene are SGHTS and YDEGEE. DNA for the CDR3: TGTGCCAGCAGCCACGGACAGATCTGGGATAGCAATCAGCCCCAGCATTTT. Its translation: CASSHGQIWDSNQPQHF. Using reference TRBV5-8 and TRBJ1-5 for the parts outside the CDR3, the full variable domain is EAGVTQSPTHLIKTRGQQATLRCSPISGHTSVYWYQQALGLGLQFLLWYDEGEERNRGNFPPRFSGRQFPNYSSELNVNALELEDSALYLCASSHGQIWDSNQPQHFGDGTRLSIL.

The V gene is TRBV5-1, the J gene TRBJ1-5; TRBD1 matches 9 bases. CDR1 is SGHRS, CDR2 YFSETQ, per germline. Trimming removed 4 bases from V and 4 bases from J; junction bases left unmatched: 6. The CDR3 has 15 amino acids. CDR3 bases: TGCGCCAGCAGCCTCGCCGGGACAGGGAATCAGCCCCAGCATTTT. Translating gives CASSLAGTGNQPQHF.

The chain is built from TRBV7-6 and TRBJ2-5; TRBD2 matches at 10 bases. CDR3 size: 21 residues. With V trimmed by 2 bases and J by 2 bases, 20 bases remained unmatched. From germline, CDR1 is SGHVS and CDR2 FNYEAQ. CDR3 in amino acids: CASSLWPSTASGSSTQETQYF. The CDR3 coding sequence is TGTGCCAGCAGCTTATGGCCTTCCACGGCTAGCGGGAGCAGCACACAAGAGACCCAGTACTTC.